The 28 T cell receptor beta chains reported below all come from one sample, sequenced in a study of cytomegalovirus exposure and HLA in healthy donors. Primers: 60 Vbeta forward and 13 Jbeta reverse. Profiling relied on immunoSEQ multiplex PCR, and the TCRdb table lists in-frame clones only, not all of them. The table lists 170,000 or so clones, roughly 80% of them singletons. The sequencing sample was made of PBMCs. Receptors were obtained from a man aged 18 to 29 in good health and CMV-seronegative.

Remarks on this clone: Within the sample, other DNA sequences also encode this same CDR3. The rearrangement joins TRBV6-4 to TRBJ2-3; no definite D call. Germline V gene lookup returns CDR1 MRHNA and CDR2 SNTAGT. The CDR3 extends over 12 amino acids. Trimming stripped 2 bases from V and 3 bases from J, with 3 bases between. CDR3 amino acids: CASSDQTDTQYF. The CDR3 DNA reads TGTGCCAGCAGTGACCAAACAGATACGCAGTATTTT.

The V call is TRBV7-9, the J call TRBJ1-1, with no clear D. Trimming took off 3 bases at V and 0 bases at J, with 5 bases between the two ends. From germline, CDR1 is SEHNR and CDR2 FQNEAQ (reference sequence). The CDR3 is 13 residues long. The CDR3 coding sequence is TGTGCCAGCAGCTTCCAGATGAACACTGAAGCTTTCTTT. Its protein product is CASSFQMNTEAFF.

This clone appeared a single time. The chain employs TRBV2 and TRBJ1-1; TRBD1 matches at 7 bases. Trimming at V came to 4 bases and at J to 3 bases, leaving 5 bases not matched to a gene. The germline CDR1 and CDR2 sequences are SNHLY and FYNNEI. The CDR3 consists of 14 residues. The CDR3: CASSGTGVDTEAFF. The CDR3 region has the DNA TGTGCCAGCAGTGGGACAGGAGTCGACACTGAAGCTTTCTTT. The full variable domain, rest sourced from reference TRBV2 and TRBJ1-1, is EPEVTQTPSHQVTQMGQEVILRCVPISNHLYFYWYRQILGQKVEFLVSFYNNEISEKSEIFDDQFSVERPDGSNFTLKIRSTKLEDSAMYFCASSGTGVDTEAFFGQGTRLTVV.

The chain uses TRBV6-1 and TRBJ2-1; 15 bases fit TRBD2. The CDR3 totals 14 residues. Germline CDR1 and CDR2: MNHNS and SASEGT. The V gene end was trimmed by 6 bases and the J gene end by 8 bases; junction bases not matched to a gene: 2. As DNA, the CDR3 is TGTGCCAGCAGGGGACTAGCGGGGGGTTATGAGCAGTTCTTC. This encodes CASRGLAGGYEQFF.

CDR3 coding DNA: TGTGCCAGCAGCTTAAGGGCAGGGGGCTTGGGGGAGACCCAGTACTTC. Amino acids: CASSLRAGGLGETQYF. The V call is TRBV7-6, the J call TRBJ2-5; 8 positions match TRBD1. From germline, CDR1 is SGHVS and CDR2 FNYEAQ. After removal of 2 bases from V and 5 bases from J, the junction contained 10 bases not matched to a gene. The CDR3 runs to 16 residues.

This clone has a handful of counts. V gene TRBV15 combines with J gene TRBJ1-4, with D perhaps matching TRBD1 (5 bases). This CDR3 is built from 15 residues. Germline V gives CDR1 LNHNV, CDR2 YYDKDF (reference sequence). V was trimmed by 0 bases and J by 7 bases, leaving 12 bases between them. Written as DNA, the CDR3 is TGTGCCACCAGCAGAGATCGGGGCGGGGGTGAAAAACTGTTTTTT. This codes for CATSRDRGGGEKLFF. The full variable domain, with the rest looked up from reference TRBV15 and TRBJ1-4, is DAMVIQNPRYQVTQFGKPVTLSCSQTLNHNVMYWYQQKSSQAPKLLFHYYDKDFNNEADTPDNFQSRRPNTSFCFLDIRSPGLGDTAMYLCATSRDRGGGEKLFFGSGTQLSVL.

The chain has TRBV15 and TRBJ2-7, with a tentative D call TRBD1 (6 bases). This CDR3 has 14 residues. The germline V gene has CDR1 LNHNV and CDR2 YYDKDF (reference sequence). Trimming pared 0 bases from V and 7 bases from J, leaving 13 bases between. In DNA, the CDR3 is TGTGCCACCAGCAGAGATACAGGGAGCGAGGAGCAGTACTTC. Translated, it gives CATSRDTGSEEQYF.

The genes are TRBV5-1 and TRBJ2-3; the match to TRBD2 covers 8 bases. Germline loops: CDR1 SGHRS, CDR2 YFSETQ. This CDR3 has 18 amino acids. Unmatched junction bases numbered 18, after V lost 3 bases and J lost 6 bases. As DNA, the CDR3 is TGCGCCAGCAGCTCGGTTGGGGCGCGGGGGGCTATTGTGGATACGCAGTATTTT. This translates into CASSSVGARGAIVDTQYF.

The J gene is TRBJ1-1, the V gene TRBV6-1; D unresolved. The CDR3 covers 12 residues. The germline CDR1 and CDR2 sequences are MNHNS and SASEGT. V lost 7 bases and J 8 bases, leaving 14 bases between the germline ends. The CDR3 coding sequence is TGTGCCAGCAACAGAAAGAGAGTCGAAGCTTTCTTT. Amino acid sequence: CASNRKRVEAFF.

This clone was recorded a few times. This chain connects TRBV4-1 to TRBJ2-7; 7 bases are shared with TRBD2. The germline V gene has CDR1 MGHRA and CDR2 YSYEKL. The CDR3 covers 15 residues. The J segment lost 6 bases and the V segment lost 1 base, leaving 9 bases of the junction unmatched. CDR3 nucleotide sequence: TGCGCCAGCAGCCAAGGGAGGACTAGTTTGAGCGAGCAGTACTTC. Translation gives CASSQGRTSLSEQYF.

This clone has more than one count but fewer than ten. The chain carries TRBV6-6 and TRBJ1-5; 7 nucleotides line up with TRBD1. Trimming removed 6 bases from V and 4 bases from J; junction bases left unmatched: 9. Germline values: CDR1 MNHNY, CDR2 SVGAGI (reference sequence). This CDR3 has 15 residues. CDR3 in amino acids: CASSLRQGQNQPQHF. CDR3 bases: TGTGCCAGCAGCCTCCGACAGGGCCAGAATCAGCCCCAGCATTTT.

The V and J genes are TRBV9 and TRBJ1-6, with 7 nucleotides matching TRBD1. The CDR3 runs 11 residues. Germline V gene lookup returns CDR1 SGDLS and CDR2 YYNGEE. Germline trimming cut 3 bases from V and 15 bases from J; bases unmatched to any gene: 3. CDR3 in amino acids: CASSAQGVLHF. DNA for the CDR3: TGTGCCAGCAGCGCCCAGGGGGTCCTCCACTTT.

This clone is a singleton in its sample. The chain employs TRBV28 and TRBJ1-1; 11 nucleotides align to TRBD1. The germline V gene has CDR1 MDHEN and CDR2 SYDVKM. The CDR3 has 16 residues. V was clipped by 6 bases and J by 0 bases; unmatched bases: 6. CDR3 sequence: CASSQDRGRLNTEAFF. The DNA of the CDR3 is TGTGCCAGCAGCCAGGACAGGGGGCGGTTGAACACTGAAGCTTTCTTT.

The V and J genes are TRBV5-8 and TRBJ1-5; D is ambiguous. V lost 1 base, J lost 5 bases, and 10 bases lay in between. The CDR3 length is 14 residues. Germline V gene data show CDR1 as SGHTS and CDR2 as YDEGEE. The CDR3 DNA sequence: TGTGCCAGCAGCTTGTACGGGGTCTATCAGCCCCAGCATTTT. This encodes CASSLYGVYQPQHF.

The chain combines TRBV7-9 with TRBJ2-1; 12 nucleotides align to TRBD2. V dropped 7 bases and J dropped 8; count of bases not matched to a gene: 9. Germline V gene lookup returns CDR1 SEHNR and CDR2 FQNEAQ (reference sequence). This CDR3 has 15 residues. The CDR3 region has the DNA TGTGCCAGCATTACTGCTAGCGGGGGGGCCCATGAGCAGTTCTTC. Translating gives CASITASGGAHEQFF.

The chain links TRBV7-6 to TRBJ2-1; a possible D gene is TRBD2 (5 bases). The CDR3 is 15 amino acids. Germline V gives CDR1 SGHVS, CDR2 FNYEAQ. Trimming removed 6 bases at V and 4 bases at J, with 16 bases between. In DNA, the CDR3 is TGTGCCAGCAGACCCGGGGTACCGGGATACAATGAGCAGTTCTTC. This codes for CASRPGVPGYNEQFF.

V is TRBV7-2 and J is TRBJ2-7; TRBD1 matches 9 bases. The CDR3 spans 15 residues. Germline loops: CDR1 SGHTA, CDR2 FQGNSA. The V segment lost 0 bases and the J segment 7 bases; nucleotides outside the gene matches: 7. This chain's CDR3 is CASSLAGQGSWEQYF. The CDR3 DNA sequence: TGTGCCAGCAGCTTAGCGGGACAGGGTTCGTGGGAGCAGTACTTC.

This clone was seen only once. The chain uses TRBV6-6 and TRBJ2-7; a possible D gene is TRBD1 (5 bases). The CDR3 totals 13 residues. Per the germline V gene, CDR1 is MNHNY and CDR2 is SVGAGI (reference sequence). Trimming took 4 bases from V and 3 from J, leaving 10 bases between them. The CDR3 DNA is TGTGCCAGCAGTTCCGGCAGGGTCTACGAGCAGTACTTC. Protein sequence: CASSSGRVYEQYF.

This clone was observed a few times. The V gene is TRBV6-4, the J gene TRBJ2-1, with 9 bases that match TRBD2. The V gene's germline CDR1 is MRHNA and CDR2 SNTAGT. Trimming cost V 0 bases and J 9 bases; bases outside gene matches: 6. The CDR3 runs 15 residues. The CDR3 nucleotides are TGTGCCAGCAGTGACTCTAGCGGGAGTCAGGGTGAGCAGTTCTTC. Translating it yields CASSDSSGSQGEQFF.

CDR3 region: CASSIWTENEKLFF. In DNA, the CDR3 is TGTGCCAGTAGTATATGGACTGAGAATGAAAAACTGTTTTTT. The chain is built from TRBV19 and TRBJ1-4; D is undetermined. Between the trimmed V and J ends, which lost 2 bases and 5 bases, there was a span of 9 bases. Germline V CDR1 and CDR2: LNHDA, SQIVND (reference sequence). The CDR3 extends over 14 amino acids.

The rearrangement uses TRBV18 and TRBJ2-7; 10 positions match TRBD1. This CDR3 has 15 amino acids. V shed 4 bases and J 3 bases; nucleotides not matched to a gene: 6. The germline V gene encodes CDR1 KGHSH and CDR2 LQKENI. The CDR3 sequence: CASSHGTGELYEQYF. CDR3 bases: TGTGCCAGCTCACACGGGACAGGGGAACTCTACGAGCAGTACTTC.

The V call is TRBV18, the J call TRBJ1-5; D remains unclear. V lost 5 bases and J 1 base, leaving 6 bases between the germline ends. CDR3 length: 13 amino acids. CDR1 KGHSH and CDR2 LQKENI come from the germline V gene. In DNA, the CDR3 is TGTGCCAGCTCAACAAAGAGCAATCAGCCCCAGCATTTT. Its protein product is CASSTKSNQPQHF.

J is TRBJ2-1 and V is TRBV29-1; D gene uncertain. The CDR3 loop spans 12 amino acids. V was cut by 6 bases and J by 3 bases, with 9 bases left in between. The germline gives CDR1 SQVTM, CDR2 ANQGSEA. The CDR3 here is CSVQGGYNEQFF. The CDR3 DNA reads as TGCAGCGTGCAAGGCGGCTACAATGAGCAGTTCTTC.

V usage is TRBV27 and J usage is TRBJ2-1; possibly TRBD1 for D (6 bases). In germline, CDR1 is MNHEY, CDR2 SMNVEV (reference sequence). Deletions cut 8 bases from V and 4 bases from J, with 15 bases between. The CDR3 is made up of 14 amino acids. CDR3 region: CASLPGAGYNEQFF. In nucleotides, the CDR3 is TGTGCCAGCCTCCCAGGGGCAGGGTACAATGAGCAGTTCTTC.

The chain has TRBV6-4 and TRBJ2-1; TRBD2 matches 13 bases. Unmatched junction bases numbered 0, after V lost 2 bases and J lost 5 bases. This CDR3 spans 15 amino acids. Germline-derived CDR1 and CDR2 are MRHNA and SNTAGT. The CDR3 loop is CASSDGTSGDNEQFF. In DNA, the CDR3 is TGTGCCAGCAGTGACGGGACTAGCGGGGACAATGAGCAGTTCTTC.

The chain joins TRBV28 to TRBJ2-6, with D unclear. Germline V lookup: CDR1 MDHEN, CDR2 SYDVKM. The CDR3 has 14 residues. Trimming shortened V by 6 bases and J by 3 bases, and 9 bases separated the two germline ends. The CDR3 protein is CASSSPLGANVLTF. The DNA of the CDR3 is TGTGCCAGCAGCTCTCCCCTTGGGGCCAACGTCCTGACTTTC.

The chain recombines TRBV19 with TRBJ1-6; D not resolved. The CDR3 runs 15 residues. Germline V CDR1 and CDR2: LNHDA, SQIVND (reference sequence). V dropped 5 bases and J dropped 9 bases, with 17 bases sitting between them. CDR3 region: CASSLGLGPSSPLHF. The CDR3 nucleotides are TGTGCCAGTAGTCTCGGACTAGGTCCTAGTTCACCCCTCCACTTT.

This chain uses TRBV7-9 with TRBJ2-3, with a possible D match to TRBD2 (6 bases). Germline CDR1 and CDR2: SEHNR and FQNEAQ (reference sequence). This CDR3 comprises 15 residues. Trimming removed 2 bases at V and 3 bases at J, with 12 bases between. CDR3 bases: TGTGCCAGCAGCTTACTTGGCGCGGGAACAGATACGCAGTATTTT. It specifies CASSLLGAGTDTQYF.